This T cell receptor (beta chain) derives from a study of cytomegalovirus exposure and HLA in healthy donors. Study-wide results and limits: Compared with the roughly 730-donor mean, an Asian-associated ancestry cluster reportedly had fewer N-insertions, according to a later analysis. Later analysis identified several of the most significant clusters that appeared linked to common viral pathogens.

Concerning this clone itself: Its antigen is not known.

Trimming at V came to 0 bases and at J to 1 base, leaving 4 bases not matched to a gene. The germline gives CDR1 MNHEY, CDR2 SVGAGI. The CDR3 runs to 16 residues. The PCR was carried out with 60 Vbeta primers and 13 Jbeta primers. TCRdb keeps only in-frame clones here, not all; method: immunoSEQ multiplex PCR. Here the sample table reports 20,000 to 25,000 clones. This TCR came from a male donor in good health and CMV-seropositive. Sequenced: PBMCs. The V gene is TRBV6-5, the J gene TRBJ2-7, with 9 bases lining up with TRBD1. The CDR3 spells CASSYSTGGKSYEQYF. CDR3 nucleotide sequence: TGTGCCAGCAGTTACTCGACAGGGGGAAAGTCCTACGAGCAGTACTTC.